These 6 T cell receptor beta chains were sequenced from one sample in a study of blood T cell repertoires in COVID-19. Some clones are missing from TCRdb's copy, which holds only in-frame ones; the method was immunoSEQ multiplex PCR. The table lists hundreds of thousands of clones, about 84% of them singletons. Sequenced material: PBMCs or T cells enriched from blood (not recorded which). Source of these receptors: a man under 40 with acute COVID-19.

V is TRBV7-7 and J is TRBJ2-1; maybe TRBD1 (5 bases). Trimming stripped 5 bases from V and 0 bases from J, with 14 bases between. The V gene's germline CDR1 is SSHAT and CDR2 FNYEAQ (reference sequence). This CDR3 contains 16 residues. The CDR3 DNA follows: TGTGCCAGCAGCCATTCTACAGGAGACTCCTACAATGAGCAGTTCTTC. Protein sequence: CASSHSTGDSYNEQFF.

J is TRBJ2-3 and V is TRBV6-2 or TRBV6-3; D ambiguous. This CDR3 has 11 amino acids. Germline V gene sequence: CDR1 MNHEY, CDR2 SVGEGT. V dropped 6 bases and J dropped 4 bases, with 5 bases sitting between them. The CDR3, as DNA: TGTGCCAGCAGCTTATCAGATACGCAGTATTTT. It translates to CASSLSDTQYF.

V gene TRBV29-1 combines with J gene TRBJ1-1; 8 bases map to TRBD1. The trim removed 7 bases at V and 4 bases at J, leaving 8 bases unmatched. This CDR3 contains 13 residues. CDR1 SQVTM and CDR2 ANQGSEA come from the germline V gene. Here the CDR3 DNA reads TGCAGCGCCGCAGGGGGCATAGGCACTGAAGCTTTCTTT. Translating it yields CSAAGGIGTEAFF.

The chain combines TRBV30 with TRBJ2-1; weak D call: TRBD2 (7 bases). CDR1 GTSNPN and CDR2 SVGIG come from the germline V gene (reference sequence). The length of the CDR3 is 12 residues. The V gene lost 3 bases and the J gene lost 10 bases, with 13 bases spanning the gap. DNA of the CDR3: TGTGCCTGGAGCAGAGGGGGGGTGGAGCAGTTCTTC. Protein sequence: CAWSRGGVEQFF.

This clone occurred once. The rearrangement links TRBV29-1 to TRBJ1-5; no clear D gene. The CDR3 is 13 amino acids. CDR1 SQVTM and CDR2 ANQGSEA come from the germline V gene. With 2 bases removed from V and 5 bases from J, the gap between germline ends came to 10 bases. The CDR3 nucleotides are TGCAGCGTTGAAATAGCCGAGTATCAGCCCCAGCATTTT. As protein: CSVEIAEYQPQHF.

The chain has TRBV5-1 and TRBJ2-1; TRBD1 aligns across 9 bases. This CDR3 region has 16 residues. Germline V gene sequence: CDR1 SGHRS, CDR2 YFSETQ. After removal of 3 bases from V and 3 bases from J, the junction contained 7 bases not matched to a gene. Here the CDR3 reads CASSSWGQGNYNEQFF. The DNA for the CDR3 is TGCGCCAGCAGCTCGTGGGGACAGGGAAACTACAATGAGCAGTTCTTC.